This T cell receptor beta chain derives from a study of T cell responses to AZD1222 COVID-19 vaccine. This clone was seen only once. Its cognate antigen is unknown. This table comes from immunoSEQ multiplex PCR, and its TCRdb copy is limited to in-frame clones, with some not included. The data hold about 42,000 clones, with over 70% observed a single time. General study points: The peak T cell response came first, and repertoires were sampled only after it. Unmutated variant regions reportedly attract nearly half of all spike-specific TCRs. CD4 TCRs covered the whole spike, strongest at regions 160-218 and 743-854.

Germline V gene data show CDR1 as SGHDT and CDR2 as YYEEEE. This CDR3 is built from 16 residues. V was trimmed by 6 bases and J by 2 bases, leaving 19 bases between them. This TCR was recovered from an adult who received the AZD1222 COVID-19 vaccine. This chain uses TRBV5-6 with TRBJ2-3; D is possibly TRBD1 (6 bases). The source material was peripheral blood, sampled 28 days after the second AZD1222 dose. Here the CDR3 reads CASTRAGQIYTDTQYF. The CDR3 nucleotides are TGTGCCAGCACCCGAGCAGGACAGATATACACAGATACGCAGTATTTT.